Below, 25 T cell receptor beta chains from the same sample are listed, as sequenced in a study of identical twins. TCRdb analysed the 5' RACE reads with MiXCR anew, one entry per CDR3 protein. The sample records fewer than 900,000 distinct CDR3 sequences, about 20% being singletons. Another study also made use of these data, one on T cells expressing NK-cell markers.

The sample comprised PBMCs. The receptors derive from a woman between 18 and 29 years old in good health.

V gene TRBV7-9 combines with J gene TRBJ2-1; TRBD2 aligns across 9 bases. J was trimmed by 2 bases and V by 5 bases; bases with no gene match: 1. Germline CDR1 SEHNR, CDR2 FQNEAQ (reference sequence). CDR3 length: 14 amino acids. The CDR3 sequence is CASSQREAYNEQFF. The CDR3 bases are TGTGCCAGCAGCCAGCGGGAGGCCTACAATGAGCAGTTCTTC.

In its sample, this clonotype was seen a few times. The rearrangement uses TRBV10-3 and TRBJ1-2; 9 nucleotides match TRBD1. The germline CDR1 and CDR2 sequences are ENHRY and SYGVKD. The CDR3 loop spans 14 amino acids. Germline trimming cut 6 bases from V and 4 bases from J; bases unmatched to any gene: 6. The DNA for the CDR3 is TGTGCCATCAGCCCGGGACAGGGTCTCTATGGCTACACCTTC. Protein: CAISPGQGLYGYTF.

This clonotype showed up many times. The CDR3 loop reads CASSFLQSTDTQYF. CDR3 DNA: TGTGCCAGCAGTTTTCTCCAGAGCACAGATACGCAGTATTTT. The chain has TRBV12-3 or TRBV12-4 and TRBJ2-3; D is ambiguous. Trimming removed 3 bases at V and 0 bases at J, with 7 bases between. This CDR3 is 14 amino acids long.

This rearrangement joins TRBV15 to TRBJ2-1; TRBD1 or TRBD2 may be the D gene (6 bases each). CDR3 length: 15 amino acids. CDR1 and CDR2 (germline): LNHNV, YYDKDF (reference sequence). V lost 5 bases and J 7 bases, leaving 18 bases between the germline ends. In DNA, the CDR3 is TGTGCCACCAGCGAGGGTGGGGGGCTCAGGAATGAGCAGTTCTTC. Protein sequence: CATSEGGGLRNEQFF.

This sequence joins TRBV27 and TRBJ2-7, with 7 nucleotides matching TRBD1. The CDR3 loop spans 15 amino acids. Trimming cost V 7 bases and J 4 bases; bases outside gene matches: 13. CDR1 is MNHEY, CDR2 SMNVEV, per germline (reference sequence). CDR3 DNA: TGTGCCAGCATTAAAAGCGTGACAGGGATGTACGAGCAGTACTTC. This gives the protein CASIKSVTGMYEQYF.

The V and J genes are TRBV6-2 or TRBV6-3 and TRBJ2-3; 12 nucleotides match TRBD2. Germline CDR1 MNHEY, CDR2 SVGEGT. The CDR3 is made up of 18 amino acids. V lost 9 bases to trimming and J lost 0 bases; unmatched junction nucleotides: 13. CDR3 region: CASTIGTSGRPSTDTQYF. In DNA, the CDR3 is TGTGCCAGTACAATCGGGACTAGCGGGCGACCGAGCACAGATACGCAGTATTTT.

In this sample, this clonotype turned up many times. The germline gene is not matched at one end of the junction; a read error may be the cause. This rearrangement joins TRBV12-3 or TRBV12-4 to TRBJ2-1; D not resolved. The CDR3 covers 12 residues. Here the CDR3 DNA reads TGTGCCAGCAGTTCCCTGCCTTCCGTGACGGCCTTC. Protein: CASSSLPSVTAF.

This clonotype was recorded many times. This chain uses TRBV27 with TRBJ2-7; D unclear. This CDR3 is 14 amino acids long. CDR1 MNHEY and CDR2 SMNVEV come from the germline V gene (reference sequence). Trimming removed 3 bases at V and 0 bases at J, with 9 bases between. CDR3 residues: CASSFGQSSYEQYF. CDR3 sequence (DNA): TGTGCCAGCAGTTTCGGGCAGAGCTCCTACGAGCAGTACTTC.

A few counts support this clonotype. The chain joins TRBV20-1 to TRBJ2-5; D call uncertain. Germline CDR1 reads DFQATT; CDR2 reads SNEGSKA (reference sequence). V lost 6 bases to trimming and J lost 1 base, with 6 bases between them. CDR3 length: 11 residues. The chain's CDR3 is CSAHSQETQYF. The CDR3 DNA is TGCAGTGCCCACTCCCAAGAGACCCAGTACTTC.

This clonotype was counted only a few times. J is TRBJ1-1 and V is TRBV5-1; D may be TRBD1 (5 bases). CDR1 SGHRS and CDR2 YFSETQ come from the germline V gene. The CDR3 has 14 amino acids. The ends were cut back, 4 bases at V and 0 bases at J, with 10 bases in the middle. The chain's CDR3 is CASSPTAMNTEAFF. In DNA, the CDR3 is TGCGCCAGCAGCCCGACAGCGATGAACACTGAAGCTTTCTTT.

This clonotype was counted between two and nine times. The rearrangement uses TRBV28 and TRBJ2-1, with a possible D match to TRBD2 (5 bases). With 1 base removed from V and 10 bases from J, the gap between germline ends came to 20 bases. Germline CDR1 MDHEN, CDR2 SYDVKM. The CDR3 totals 16 residues. The CDR3 protein is CASSLSSSPSNMEQFF. The CDR3, as DNA: TGTGCCAGCAGTTTATCCTCTAGCCCTTCCAACATGGAGCAGTTCTTC. Looking up the rest from reference TRBV28 and TRBJ2-1 gives the full variable domain: DVKVTQSSRYLVKRTGEKVFLECVQDMDHENMFWYRQDPGLGLRLIYFSYDVKMKEKGDIPEGYSVSREKKERFSLILESASTNQTSMYLCASSLSSSPSNMEQFFGPGTRLTVL.

The rearrangement links TRBV12-3 or TRBV12-4 to TRBJ2-3; TRBD2 agrees at 7 bases. With 0 bases clipped from V and 1 base from J, the junction kept 4 bases outside the gene matches. There are 16 residues in the CDR3. CDR3: CASSLAVGGGTDTQYF. In DNA, the CDR3 is TGTGCCAGCAGTTTAGCGGTGGGGGGGGGCACAGATACGCAGTATTTT.

This clonotype was seen a handful of times. The rearrangement joins TRBV5-5 to TRBJ2-1; tentatively, D is TRBD2 (6 bases). Deletions cut 3 bases from V and 15 bases from J, with 16 bases between. Germline V gives CDR1 SGHKS, CDR2 YYEKEE (reference sequence). This CDR3 contains 12 residues. As DNA, the CDR3 is TGTGCCAGCAGCTCCCCGGGACTGGTACCGTTCTTC. As protein: CASSSPGLVPFF.

The chain carries TRBV29-1 and TRBJ2-4, with D possibly TRBD1 on 6 matching bases. The CDR3 spans 13 residues. Germline values: CDR1 SQVTM, CDR2 ANQGSEA. With 6 bases removed from V and 1 base from J, the gap between germline ends came to 10 bases. CDR3 nucleotides: TGCAGCGTCAGGGGTTATGCCAAAAACATTCAGTACTTC. Protein sequence: CSVRGYAKNIQYF.

V and J are TRBV5-1 and TRBJ1-2; D remains unclear. Trimming left V 5 bases short and J 2 bases short, with 13 bases between. CDR3 length equals 14 residues. CDR1 is SGHRS and CDR2 is YFSETQ in the germline V gene. CDR3 DNA sequence: TGCGCCAGCAGTCAGACACACTACAACTATGGCTACACCTTC. As protein: CASSQTHYNYGYTF.

This clonotype was seen more than once but under ten times. The chain couples TRBV20-1 to TRBJ2-5; D remains ambiguous. This CDR3 has 15 amino acids. The germline V and J ends were trimmed by 2 bases and 3 bases, with 16 bases remaining between them. Germline V lookup: CDR1 DFQATT, CDR2 SNEGSKA (reference sequence). CDR3 coding DNA: TGCAGTGCTAGAAAAGCCGGTTTAAGGGAAGAGACCCAGTACTTC. It is translated as CSARKAGLREETQYF.

This clonotype was counted a few times. The rearrangement links TRBV4-1 to TRBJ1-2; possibly TRBD1 for D (6 bases). V lost 1 base, J lost 4 bases, and 13 bases lay in between. CDR1 and CDR2 (germline): MGHRA, YSYEKL. The CDR3 is made up of 15 amino acids. The CDR3 region is CASSQATGSFYGYTF. The CDR3 DNA reads as TGCGCCAGCAGCCAAGCAACAGGGTCTTTCTATGGCTACACCTTC.

The chain carries TRBV29-1 and TRBJ2-7; D may be TRBD2 (6 bases). Germline V gene lookup returns CDR1 SQVTM and CDR2 ANQGSEA. The length of the CDR3 is 15 residues. V was cut by 0 bases and J by 0 bases, with 12 bases left in between. This chain's CDR3 is CSVEDPRGSSYEQYF. CDR3 DNA sequence: TGCAGCGTTGAAGATCCCCGGGGGAGCTCCTACGAGCAGTACTTC.

This clonotype was seen more than once but under ten times. The chain links TRBV20-1 to TRBJ1-1; D is perhaps TRBD1 (5 bases). The CDR3 runs to 13 residues. In germline, CDR1 is DFQATT, CDR2 SNEGSKA (reference sequence). Deletions cut 1 base from V and 5 bases from J, with 11 bases between. The CDR3 DNA follows: TGCAGTGCTAGAGGGGGGACGGGGACTGAAGCTTTCTTT. Translation gives CSARGGTGTEAFF.

The V call is TRBV4-2, the J call TRBJ2-2; 10 positions agree with TRBD2. The CDR3 loop spans 15 amino acids. Germline lookup yields CDR1 LGHNA and CDR2 YNFKEQ. V lost 2 bases to trimming and J lost 6 bases; unmatched junction nucleotides: 3. The CDR3 nucleotides read TGTGCCAGCAGCCAACCTAGCGGGGGTCCCGGGGAGCTGTTTTTT. This sequence encodes CASSQPSGGPGELFF.

This clonotype turned up a few times. This chain uses TRBV7-9 with TRBJ2-3; TRBD1 matches 7 bases. V was clipped by 5 bases and J by 1 base; unmatched bases: 6. Germline V gene sequence: CDR1 SEHNR, CDR2 FQNEAQ (reference sequence). The CDR3 length is 15 residues. CDR3 protein: CASSHKGAGTDTQYF. CDR3 nucleotide sequence: TGTGCCAGCAGCCATAAGGGGGCAGGCACAGATACGCAGTATTTT.

CDR3 in DNA: TGCAGTGCTAGGACTGCCGGGGATACGCAGTATTTT. Translation: CSARTAGDTQYF. The rearrangement links TRBV20-1 to TRBJ2-3; D uncertain. The germline gives CDR1 DFQATT, CDR2 SNEGSKA (reference sequence). This CDR3 is built from 12 residues. The V end was cut by 3 bases, the J end by 6 bases, with 10 bases between.

The sample holds a few counts of this clonotype. V usage is TRBV11-2 and J usage is TRBJ2-5; perhaps TRBD2 as D (6 bases). CDR1 and CDR2 (germline): SGHAT, FQNNGV. Trimming cost V 1 base and J 12 bases, with 15 bases left between them. The CDR3 is 13 residues long. The chain's CDR3 is CASSLAPPGLKYF. The CDR3 bases are TGTGCCAGCAGCTTAGCCCCCCCGGGACTGAAGTACTTC.

The CDR3 reads CASSLAPPRNEQYF. CDR3 nucleotide sequence: TGTGCCAGCAGTTTAGCCCCTCCGAGGAACGAGCAGTACTTC. V is TRBV12-3 or TRBV12-4 and J is TRBJ2-7; D call uncertain. V lost 0 bases, J lost 5 bases, and 11 bases lay in between. The CDR3 has 14 amino acids.

This clonotype showed up just a few times. The CDR3 here is CASVRASNTEAFF. For the CDR3, the DNA is TGTGCCAGCGTGCGCGCCAGCAACACTGAAGCTTTCTTT. The V call is TRBV6-6, the J call TRBJ1-1; D not resolved. CDR3 length: 13 amino acids. Per germline, CDR1 MNHNY and CDR2 SVGAGI (reference sequence). Trimming took 8 bases from V and 2 from J, leaving 12 bases between them.